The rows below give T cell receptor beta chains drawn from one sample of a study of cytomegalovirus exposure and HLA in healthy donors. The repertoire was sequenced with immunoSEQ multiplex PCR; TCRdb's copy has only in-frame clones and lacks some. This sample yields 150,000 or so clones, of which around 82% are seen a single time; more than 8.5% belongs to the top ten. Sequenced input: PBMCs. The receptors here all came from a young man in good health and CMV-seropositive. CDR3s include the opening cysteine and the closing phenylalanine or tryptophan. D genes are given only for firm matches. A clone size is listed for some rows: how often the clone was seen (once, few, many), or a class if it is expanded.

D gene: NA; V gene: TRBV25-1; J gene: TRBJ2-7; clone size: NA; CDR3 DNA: TGTGCCAGCAGGGGCCCCTACGAGCAGTACTTC; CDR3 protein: CASRGPYEQYF
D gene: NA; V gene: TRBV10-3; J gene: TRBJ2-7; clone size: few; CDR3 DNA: TGTGCCATCAGGGAAGTCGGGCAGGGGACCTACGAGCAGTACTTC; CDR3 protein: CAIREVGQGTYEQYF
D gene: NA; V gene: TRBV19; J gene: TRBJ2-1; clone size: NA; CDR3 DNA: TGTGCCAGTAGTGTCGGACTAAGACAATACAATGAGCAGTTCTTC; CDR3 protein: CASSVGLRQYNEQFF
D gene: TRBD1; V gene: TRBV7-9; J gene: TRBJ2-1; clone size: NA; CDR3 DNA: TGTGCCAGCAGTTTCCGACAGGGGGCCTACAATGAGCAGTTCTTC; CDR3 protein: CASSFRQGAYNEQFF
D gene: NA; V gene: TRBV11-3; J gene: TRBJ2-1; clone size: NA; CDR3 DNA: TGTGCCAGCAGCCTAGGGGAGAACAATGAGCAGTTCTTC; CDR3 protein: CASSLGENNEQFF
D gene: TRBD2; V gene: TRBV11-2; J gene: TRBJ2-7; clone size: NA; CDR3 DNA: TGTGCCAGCAGCTTAGATCGGGGGGGTGGCTACGAGCAGTACTTC; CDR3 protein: CASSLDRGGGYEQYF
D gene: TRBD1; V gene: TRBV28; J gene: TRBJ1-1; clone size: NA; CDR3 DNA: TGTGCCAGCAGTTTATACCCCGGGACAGGGACAACTGAAGCTTTCTTT; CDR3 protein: CASSLYPGTGTTEAFF
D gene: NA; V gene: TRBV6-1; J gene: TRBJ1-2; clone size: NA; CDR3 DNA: TGTGCCAGCAGTGAGGGGGGAGACGTTATCTATGGCTACACCTTC; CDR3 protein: CASSEGGDVIYGYTF
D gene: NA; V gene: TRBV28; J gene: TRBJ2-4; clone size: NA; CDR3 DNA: TGTGCCAGCAGCCCCGGGGGTAGCGGAAACATTCAGTACTTC; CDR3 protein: CASSPGGSGNIQYF
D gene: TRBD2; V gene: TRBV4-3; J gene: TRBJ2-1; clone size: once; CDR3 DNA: TGCGCCAGCAGCCAGGGCGGGGGGGCCGTCCTAATTCCAAATGAGCAGTTCTTC; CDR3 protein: CASSQGGGAVLIPNEQFF
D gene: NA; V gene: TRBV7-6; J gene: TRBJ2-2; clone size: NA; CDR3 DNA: TGTGCCAGCAGCTTAAACAGTCCGAACACCGGGGAGCTGTTTTTT; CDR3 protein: CASSLNSPNTGELFF
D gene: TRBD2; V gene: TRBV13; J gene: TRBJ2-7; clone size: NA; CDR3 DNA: TGTGCCAGCAGTTTAGCAGAAGCGGGGGACTACGAGCAGTACTTC; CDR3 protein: CASSLAEAGDYEQYF
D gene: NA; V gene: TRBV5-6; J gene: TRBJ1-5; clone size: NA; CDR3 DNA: TGTGCCAGCAGCTTGGGAGGTGGGGCTAGCAATCAGCCCCAGCATTTT; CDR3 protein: CASSLGGGASNQPQHF
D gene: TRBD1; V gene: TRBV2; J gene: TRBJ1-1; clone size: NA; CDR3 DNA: TGTGCCAGCAGTTCCAGGACAGGAATGAACACTGAAGCTTTCTTT; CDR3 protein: CASSSRTGMNTEAFF
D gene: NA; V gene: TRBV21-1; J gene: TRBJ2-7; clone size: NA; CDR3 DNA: TGTGCCAGCGCCCCGGACAGGGTAGTAACCTACGAGCAGTACTTC; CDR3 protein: CASAPDRVVTYEQYF
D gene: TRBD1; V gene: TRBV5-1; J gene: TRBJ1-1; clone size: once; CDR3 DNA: TGCGCCAGCAGCTACGACAGGGTGAACACTGAAGCTTTCTTT; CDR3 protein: CASSYDRVNTEAFF
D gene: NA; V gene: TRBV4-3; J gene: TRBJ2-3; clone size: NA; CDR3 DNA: TGCGCCAGCAGCCAAGAAGCCTTACCTAGGGCGGGTACGCAGTATTTT; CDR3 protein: CASSQEALPRAGTQYF
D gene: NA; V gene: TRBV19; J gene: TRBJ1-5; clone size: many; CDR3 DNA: TGTGCCAGTACGTGGCAGGATCAGCCCCAGCATTTT; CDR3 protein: CASTWQDQPQHF
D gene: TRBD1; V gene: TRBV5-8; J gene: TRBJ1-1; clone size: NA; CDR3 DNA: TGTGCCAGCAGTTCACAGGGGGCTATCACTGAAGCTTTCTTT; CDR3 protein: CASSSQGAITEAFF
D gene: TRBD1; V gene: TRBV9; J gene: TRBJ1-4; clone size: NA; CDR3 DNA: TGTGCCAGCAGCGTCGGACAGGGGGCGTATGAAAAACTGTTTTTT; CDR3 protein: CASSVGQGAYEKLFF
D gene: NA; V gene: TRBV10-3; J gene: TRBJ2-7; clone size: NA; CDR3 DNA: TGTGCCATCAGTGAACCCATGCAGGGTTCCGAGCAGTACTTC; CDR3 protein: CAISEPMQGSEQYF
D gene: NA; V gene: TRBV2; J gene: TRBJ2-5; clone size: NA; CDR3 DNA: TGTGCCAGCGGGATGGGGAGGGAGACCCAGTACTTC; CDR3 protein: CASGMGRETQYF
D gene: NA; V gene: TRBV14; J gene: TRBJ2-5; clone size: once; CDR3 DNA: TGTGCCAGCAGCTCCTCCCCCCTGCCCCGGGAGACCCAGTACTTC; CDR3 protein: CASSSSPLPRETQYF
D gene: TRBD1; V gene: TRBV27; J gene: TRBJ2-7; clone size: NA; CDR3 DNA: TGTGCCAGCAGTTGGACAGGGGGGACCTACGAGCAGTACTTC; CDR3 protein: CASSWTGGTYEQYF
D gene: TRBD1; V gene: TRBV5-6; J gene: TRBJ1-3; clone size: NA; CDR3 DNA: TGTGCCAGCAGCAGGCCCCCCGGGACAGGGGCGAATTTT; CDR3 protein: CASSRPPGTGANF
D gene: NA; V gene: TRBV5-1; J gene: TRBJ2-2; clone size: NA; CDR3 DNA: TGCGCCAGCAGCATTCAAGGGGTACCGAACACCGGGGAGCTGTTTTTT; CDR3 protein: CASSIQGVPNTGELFF
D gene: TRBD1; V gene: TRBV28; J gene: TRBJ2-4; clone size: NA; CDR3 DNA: TGTGCCAGCAGTGATCAGGGGGCCAACATTCAGTACTTC; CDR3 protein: CASSDQGANIQYF
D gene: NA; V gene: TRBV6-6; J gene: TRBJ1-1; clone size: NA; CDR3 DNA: TGTGCCAGCAGTTACCCACAGGGCTCCAACACTGAAGCTTTCTTT; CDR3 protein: CASSYPQGSNTEAFF
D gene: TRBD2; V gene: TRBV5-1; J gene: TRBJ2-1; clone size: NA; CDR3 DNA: TGCGCCAGCAGCTTTGTCGGACTAGCCTACAATGAGCAGTTCTTC; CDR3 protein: CASSFVGLAYNEQFF
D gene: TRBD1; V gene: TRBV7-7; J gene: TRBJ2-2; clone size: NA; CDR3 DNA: TGTGCTAGCAGCCAGGACAGGTCAACCGGGGAGCTGTTTTTT; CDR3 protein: CASSQDRSTGELFF
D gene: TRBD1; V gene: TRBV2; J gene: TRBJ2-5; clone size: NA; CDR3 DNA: TGTGCCACGGGGAAAGGACAGGCGGAAGAGACCCAGTACTTC; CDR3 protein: CATGKGQAEETQYF
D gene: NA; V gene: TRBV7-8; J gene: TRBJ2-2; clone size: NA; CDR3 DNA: TGTGCCAGCACCCCTTACGGCGCGGGCACCGGGGAGCTGTTTTTT; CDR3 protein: CASTPYGAGTGELFF
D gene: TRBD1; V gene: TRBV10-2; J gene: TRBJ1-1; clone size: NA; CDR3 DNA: TGCGCCAGCAGTGAGTTTGACAGGGGGAACACTGAAGCTTTCTTT; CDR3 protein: CASSEFDRGNTEAFF
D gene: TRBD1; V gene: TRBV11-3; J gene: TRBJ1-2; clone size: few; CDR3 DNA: TGTGCCAGCAGCTTATCAGGGGGCGTTGGCTACACCTTC; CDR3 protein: CASSLSGGVGYTF
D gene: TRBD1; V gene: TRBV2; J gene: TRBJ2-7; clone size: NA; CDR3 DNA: TGTGCCAGCAGGGACAGGGGAGGCGAGCAGTACTTC; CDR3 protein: CASRDRGGEQYF
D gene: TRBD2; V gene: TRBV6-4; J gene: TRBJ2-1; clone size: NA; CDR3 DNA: TGTGCCAGCAGTGTCGGGGGGGGCGCCTACAATGAGCAGTTCTTC; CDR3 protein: CASSVGGGAYNEQFF
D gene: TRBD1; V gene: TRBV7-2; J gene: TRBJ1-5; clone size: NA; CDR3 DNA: TGTGCCAGCAGCTCGGGTCCGGGACAGAGCAATCAGCCCCAGCATTTT; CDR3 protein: CASSSGPGQSNQPQHF
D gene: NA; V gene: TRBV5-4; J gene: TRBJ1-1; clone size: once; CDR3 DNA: TGTGCCAGCAGCTTGCAGGGGTGGAACACTGAAGCTTTCTTT; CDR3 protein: CASSLQGWNTEAFF